The next 10 T cell receptor beta chains were all read from a single sample in a study of Graves' ophthalmopathy and Graves' hyperthyroidism. CDR3 regions of TCR beta were amplified from RNA transcripts. The authors performed first-round RT-PCR with HTBI primers and then a second-round multiplex PCR. TCRdb reprocessed the multiplex PCR reads via MiXCR and lists one record per CDR3 protein. The sample includes around 1.1 million distinct CDR3 sequences, about 36% of them seen just once. Sequencing was carried out using peripheral blood or thyroid tissue (not recorded which). The receptors stem from an adult man with Graves' hyperthyroidism.

There are many counts of this clonotype. The V call is TRBV19, the J call TRBJ1-2; D remains ambiguous. This CDR3 has 14 amino acids. CDR1 is LNHDA, CDR2 SQIVND, per germline (reference sequence). V was shortened by 2 bases and J by 2 bases, with 9 bases between the two germline ends. The CDR3 nucleotides are TGTGCCAGTAGTATAACGGTCAGAAACTATGGCTACACCTTC. Encoded protein: CASSITVRNYGYTF.

In the case of this clonotype: A much larger clone lies a single base off, so this may be a read error. This chain links TRBV7-9 with TRBJ2-7; no clear D. This CDR3 spans 14 amino acids. V was shortened by 5 bases and J by 3 bases, with 14 bases between the two germline ends. Per germline, CDR1 SEHNR and CDR2 FQNEAQ (reference sequence). The CDR3 nucleotides are TGTGCCAGCAGCGCGAGTAACTCGGTCTACGAGCAGTACTTC. Amino acid sequence: CASSASNSVYEQYF.

This clonotype was counted at least ten times. This chain links TRBV19 with TRBJ1-5; 7 nucleotides align to TRBD1. V shed 5 bases, J shed 7 bases, and the junction held 23 bases outside the gene matches. Germline V gene data show CDR1 as LNHDA and CDR2 as SQIVND (reference sequence). The CDR3 consists of 19 residues. CDR3 sequence: CASSLEGRDSRIDGQPQHF. The CDR3 nucleotides read TGTGCCAGTAGTCTCGAGGGCCGGGACAGCCGGATTGATGGCCAGCCCCAGCATTTT.

The chain recombines TRBV5-1 with TRBJ2-7; TRBD1 aligns across 8 bases. The CDR3 length is 18 residues. CDR1 is SGHRS, CDR2 YFSETQ, per germline. Trimming at V came to 4 bases and at J to 2 bases, leaving 17 bases not matched to a gene. DNA of the CDR3: TGCGCCAGCAGCAGAGACCATTCAGGGGGCCTTCCAACCTACGAGCAGTACTTC. It translates to CASSRDHSGGLPTYEQYF.

This clonotype was seen a single time. The genes are TRBV7-6 and TRBJ1-2; perhaps TRBD1 as D (6 bases). This CDR3 is 17 amino acids long. V was pared by 5 bases and J by 0 bases, with 19 bases between. Germline V gene lookup returns CDR1 SGHVS and CDR2 FNYEAQ. In DNA, the CDR3 is TGTGCCAGCAGCATCGGGGGGCAATCTACGGCTAACTATGGCTACACCTTC. This codes for CASSIGGQSTANYGYTF.

This clonotype was found many times. The chain recombines TRBV4-3 with TRBJ2-7; 8 bases agree with TRBD2. Germline V gene lookup returns CDR1 LGHNA and CDR2 YSLEER. Unmatched junction bases numbered 8, after V lost 1 base and J lost 6 bases. This CDR3 has 15 amino acids. As DNA, the CDR3 is TGCGCCAGCAGCCAAGTGTGGGCGGGAGGTTCCGAGCAGTACTTC. Protein product: CASSQVWAGGSEQYF.

This clonotype appeared once. The chain carries TRBV10-3 and TRBJ2-2, with 8 bases lining up with TRBD2. CDR1 is ENHRY and CDR2 is SYGVKD in the germline V gene. V shed 10 bases and J 3 bases; nucleotides not matched to a gene: 10. This CDR3 has 15 amino acids. CDR3 amino acids: CASDFSGEDTGELFF. The CDR3 region has the DNA TGTGCCAGCGACTTTAGCGGGGAGGACACCGGGGAGCTGTTTTTT.

V is TRBV6-5 and J is TRBJ1-2; perhaps TRBD1 as D (5 bases). CDR1 and CDR2 from the germline V gene are MNHEY and SVGAGI. The CDR3 has 12 residues. V lost 4 bases and J 7 bases, leaving 10 bases between the germline ends. The CDR3 protein is CASSFLGAGYTF. The CDR3 bases are TGTGCCAGCAGTTTCCTAGGGGCTGGCTACACCTTC.

At least ten counts were recorded for this clonotype. The rearrangement links TRBV7-2 to TRBJ1-1; no firm D call. The CDR3 is 13 amino acids. The V gene's germline CDR1 is SGHTA and CDR2 FQGNSA. V shed 3 bases and J shed 8 bases, with 13 bases lying between them. DNA of the CDR3: TGTGCCAGCAGCTTGGACGGCCGTCGGGAAGCTTTCTTT. Residues: CASSLDGRREAFF.

The chain links TRBV12-3 or TRBV12-4 to TRBJ1-5, with unresolved D. V lost 1 base and J lost 11, with 15 bases in between. The CDR3 contains 14 residues. The CDR3 bases are TGTGCCAGCAGTTTAGTAGGAATCTGGGAGTCCCAGCATTTT. Residues: CASSLVGIWESQHF.